Following are 27 T cell receptor beta chains from one sample sequenced in a study of cytomegalovirus exposure and HLA in healthy donors. Profiled with immunoSEQ multiplex PCR; TCRdb holds only in-frame clones, not every one. The sample has about 160,000 clones, roughly 89% seen once. What was sequenced was PBMCs. The receptors come from a man between 18 and 29 years old in good health and CMV-seropositive.

The chain links TRBV7-9 to TRBJ2-5; 8 nucleotides line up with TRBD1. CDR1 is SEHNR, CDR2 FQNEAQ, per germline (reference sequence). Trimming cost V 2 bases and J 0 bases; bases outside gene matches: 2. This CDR3 comprises 15 residues. CDR3 coding DNA: TGTGCCAGCAGCTTAAGACAGGGGTACCAAGAGACCCAGTACTTC. Its protein product is CASSLRQGYQETQYF.

V is TRBV9 and J is TRBJ2-1, with 10 nucleotides matching TRBD2. Per germline, CDR1 SGDLS and CDR2 YYNGEE. The CDR3 runs to 16 residues. V shed 0 bases, J shed 10 bases, and the junction held 10 bases outside the gene matches. CDR3 loop: CASSVGLAGARSEQFF. CDR3 in DNA: TGTGCCAGCAGCGTAGGTCTAGCGGGAGCAAGATCCGAGCAGTTCTTC.

This clone was seen just once. This chain connects TRBV5-6 to TRBJ2-1; TRBD2 might be the D (6 bases). V dropped 4 bases and J dropped 6 bases, with 14 bases sitting between them. The CDR3 length is 14 residues. Germline CDR1 reads SGHDT; CDR2 reads YYEEEE. The CDR3 region has the DNA TGTGCCAGCAGCCCGACTAGTTTTAGCAATGAGCAGTTCTTC. This gives the protein CASSPTSFSNEQFF.

This clone appeared a few times. V gene TRBV11-2 combines with J gene TRBJ2-7; 9 bases are shared with TRBD2. This CDR3 is built from 15 residues. Germline V gene lookup returns CDR1 SGHAT and CDR2 FQNNGV. The ends lost 5 bases at V and 3 bases at J; junction bases unmatched: 8. The CDR3 DNA sequence: TGTGCCAGCAGCGACCGGGGGACTAGCAGCTACGAGCAGTACTTC. It encodes CASSDRGTSSYEQYF.

V usage is TRBV7-8 and J usage is TRBJ2-5; 9 bases are shared with TRBD2. CDR1 and CDR2 from the germline V gene are SGHVS and FQNEAQ. The CDR3 has 16 residues. The J segment lost 5 bases and the V segment lost 2 bases, leaving 9 bases of the junction unmatched. The DNA of the CDR3 is TGTGCCAGCAGCTTACGGCCTCTAGCGGGGTCGGAGACCCAGTACTTC. Translated: CASSLRPLAGSETQYF.

This chain joins TRBV2 and TRBJ2-6; 9 bases align to TRBD2. Germline V gene sequence: CDR1 SNHLY, CDR2 FYNNEI. The CDR3 loop spans 19 amino acids. Trimming removed 0 bases from V and 2 bases from J; junction bases left unmatched: 8. The CDR3 nucleotides are TGTGCCAGCAGTGAAGCCGGGGGCGGGAGGGCCGCTGGGGCCAACGTCCTGACTTTC. Translated: CASSEAGGGRAAGANVLTF.

A remark on this clone: In the same sample, other DNA sequences code for this CDR3. V is TRBV27 and J is TRBJ2-7; the match to TRBD1 covers 8 bases. The CDR3 loop spans 14 amino acids. The J segment lost 0 bases and the V segment lost 5 bases, leaving 3 bases of the junction unmatched. Germline assignment: CDR1 MNHEY and CDR2 SMNVEV (reference sequence). CDR3 coding DNA: TGTGCCAGCAGTATCACAGGGGGCTCCTACGAGCAGTACTTC. Amino acids: CASSITGGSYEQYF.

This sequence joins TRBV7-9 and TRBJ2-7; possible D gene TRBD1, 6 bases. The CDR3 sequence is 15 residues long. The V and J ends lost 5 bases and 2 bases respectively, with 16 bases between them. Germline assignment: CDR1 SEHNR and CDR2 FQNEAQ (reference sequence). This chain's CDR3 is CASSLDGRGTYEQYF. The CDR3, as DNA: TGTGCCAGCAGCCTCGACGGCAGGGGAACCTACGAGCAGTACTTC.

V usage is TRBV5-1 and J usage is TRBJ1-3; unclear D gene. The germline V gene encodes CDR1 SGHRS and CDR2 YFSETQ. V was pared by 3 bases and J by 4 bases, with 8 bases between. CDR3 length: 13 amino acids. DNA for the CDR3: TGCGCCAGCAGCTCAGAAATGGGAAACACCATATATTTT. Its protein is CASSSEMGNTIYF.

The V call is TRBV7-9, the J call TRBJ2-7; 7 positions agree with TRBD2. With V trimmed by 3 bases and J by 3 bases, 5 bases remained unmatched. This CDR3 contains 14 residues. The V gene's germline CDR1 is SEHNR and CDR2 FQNEAQ (reference sequence). This chain's CDR3 is CASSLGGSFYEQYF. The CDR3 region has the DNA TGTGCCAGCAGCTTGGGCGGGAGTTTCTACGAGCAGTACTTC.

V and J are TRBV28 and TRBJ2-1, with 8 bases aligning to TRBD2. This CDR3 has 15 residues. The J segment lost 4 bases and the V segment lost 9 bases, leaving 11 bases of the junction unmatched. The V gene's germline CDR1 is MDHEN and CDR2 SYDVKM. CDR3 sequence reads: CASRSPSGPYNEQFF. In nucleotides, the CDR3 is TGTGCCAGTAGATCCCCTAGCGGGCCTTACAATGAGCAGTTCTTC.

In DNA form, the CDR3 reads TGTGCCAGCAGCCCCCCGGACAGGGCCTACGAGCAGTACTTC. Amino acids: CASSPPDRAYEQYF. V and J are TRBV7-8 and TRBJ2-7; 8 nucleotides align to TRBD1. The V gene end was trimmed by 5 bases and the J gene end by 2 bases; junction bases not matched to a gene: 5. Germline-derived CDR1 and CDR2 are SGHVS and FQNEAQ. CDR3 size: 14 residues.

This clone was seen just once. The chain couples TRBV4-1 to TRBJ1-4; unclear D gene. V was shortened by 1 base and J by 2 bases, with 8 bases between the two germline ends. The CDR3 extends over 15 amino acids. CDR1 is MGHRA and CDR2 is YSYEKL in the germline V gene. The CDR3 reads CASSQAGYTNEKLFF. The DNA for the CDR3 is TGCGCCAGCAGCCAAGCGGGGTATACTAATGAAAAACTGTTTTTT.

V gene TRBV5-5 combines with J gene TRBJ1-5; 8 nucleotides agree with TRBD1. V shed 1 base, J shed 0 bases, and the junction held 3 bases outside the gene matches. Per the germline V gene, CDR1 is SGHKS and CDR2 is YYEKEE (reference sequence). The CDR3 runs 16 residues. The CDR3 DNA reads TGTGCCAGCAGCTTGTCAGGGGGCTATAGCAATCAGCCCCAGCATTTT. It codes for CASSLSGGYSNQPQHF.

The J gene is TRBJ2-3, the V gene TRBV9, with a possible D match to TRBD1 (6 bases). Trimming took off 7 bases at V and 3 bases at J, with 12 bases between the two ends. CDR3 size: 13 residues. Germline V gene data show CDR1 as SGDLS and CDR2 as YYNGEE. CDR3 nucleotides: TGTGCCAGCGGCTACAGGGTGACAGATACGCAGTATTTT. This encodes CASGYRVTDTQYF. Full variable domain (remainder filled in from reference TRBV9 and TRBJ2-3): DSGVTQTPKHLITATGQRVTLRCSPRSGDLSVYWYQQSLDQGLQFLIQYYNGEERAKGNILERFSAQQFPDLHSELNLSSLELGDSALYFCASGYRVTDTQYFGPGTRLTVL.

V gene TRBV14 combines with J gene TRBJ2-5, with D possibly being TRBD2 (5 bases). Germline CDR1 and CDR2: SGHDN and FVKESK. V was trimmed by 8 bases and J by 3 bases, leaving 10 bases between them. The CDR3 contains 12 residues. The CDR3 loop is CASSDYEETQYF. CDR3 sequence (DNA): TGTGCCAGCTCCGACTATGAAGAGACCCAGTACTTC.

The J gene is TRBJ1-2, the V gene TRBV11-2; D not resolved. Between the trimmed V and J ends, which lost 1 base and 7 bases, there was a span of 16 bases. The CDR3 extends over 15 amino acids. Germline values: CDR1 SGHAT, CDR2 FQNNGV. As DNA, the CDR3 is TGTGCCAGCAGCTTAGTGGCCTTCGGCGGGTCTGGCTACACCTTC. Amino acids: CASSLVAFGGSGYTF. Supplemented by reference TRBV11-2 and TRBJ1-2, the full variable domain reads EAGVAQSPRYKIIEKRQSVAFWCNPISGHATLYWYQQILGQGPKLLIQFQNNGVVDDSQLPKDRFSAERLKGVDSTLKIQPAKLEDSAVYLCASSLVAFGGSGYTFGSGTRLTVV.

This clone was recorded once. The chain couples TRBV7-2 to TRBJ2-7; D possibly corresponds to TRBD1 (6 bases). The V end was cut by 5 bases, the J end by 1 base, with 12 bases between. Germline V CDR1 and CDR2: SGHTA, FQGNSA. CDR3 length: 14 residues. The DNA of the CDR3 is TGTGCCAGCAGCCGGGGACACTCTTCCTACGAGCAGTACTTC. This sequence encodes CASSRGHSSYEQYF.

The V gene is TRBV10-2, the J gene TRBJ2-2; 7 bases fit TRBD1. Trimming cost V 4 bases and J 7 bases; bases outside gene matches: 9. Germline V gives CDR1 WSHSY, CDR2 SAAADI. This CDR3 region has 15 residues. CDR3 in DNA: TGCGCCAGCAGTGCCCGGGACAGCGACAACGGGGAGCTGTTTTTT. Amino acids: CASSARDSDNGELFF.

The chain is built from TRBV28 and TRBJ2-4; perhaps TRBD1 as D (6 bases). The CDR3 length is 16 residues. Germline CDR1 and CDR2: MDHEN and SYDVKM. V was cut by 1 base and J by 0 bases, with 10 bases left in between. The chain's CDR3 is CASSLSGVGAKNIQYF. For the CDR3, the DNA is TGTGCCAGCAGTTTATCAGGGGTGGGAGCCAAAAACATTCAGTACTTC.

The rearrangement joins TRBV28 to TRBJ1-5; 8 bases match TRBD1. Trimming cost V 4 bases and J 5 bases; bases outside gene matches: 10. Germline V gene lookup returns CDR1 MDHEN and CDR2 SYDVKM. This CDR3 is built from 16 residues. CDR3 loop: CASSSPAGGADQPQHF. The CDR3 region has the DNA TGTGCCAGCAGTTCCCCCGCAGGGGGCGCGGATCAGCCCCAGCATTTT.

The V and J genes are TRBV4-1 and TRBJ2-5; 9 bases match TRBD2. The CDR3 has 17 amino acids. V lost 0 bases, J lost 5 bases, and 10 bases stayed unmatched. Germline CDR1 reads MGHRA; CDR2 reads YSYEKL. CDR3: CASSQDQSSGIRETQYF. Here the CDR3 DNA reads TGCGCCAGCAGCCAAGATCAGTCTAGCGGGATTCGGGAGACCCAGTACTTC.

The gene calls are TRBV29-1 and TRBJ2-7; TRBD1 agrees at 8 bases. J was trimmed by 3 bases and V by 4 bases; bases with no gene match: 14. The CDR3 loop spans 16 amino acids. The germline V gene has CDR1 SQVTM and CDR2 ANQGSEA. CDR3 nucleotide sequence: TGCAGCGTTGGTTACTTTGGACAGGGCTTGATCTACGAGCAGTACTTC. It specifies CSVGYFGQGLIYEQYF.

The rearrangement joins TRBV11-3 to TRBJ2-1, with D possibly TRBD2 on 6 matching bases. The CDR3 loop spans 16 amino acids. CDR1 and CDR2 (germline): SGHNT, YENEEA. V shed 5 bases and J shed 4 bases, with 18 bases lying between them. The CDR3, as DNA: TGTGCCAGCAGCCCTCGGCGGGGTCCTCTTTACAATGAGCAGTTCTTC. Its protein product is CASSPRRGPLYNEQFF. Variable domain in full (rest from reference TRBV11-3 and TRBJ2-1): EAGVVQSPRYKIIEKKQPVAFWCNPISGHNTLYWYLQNLGQGPELLIRYENEEAVDDSQLPKDRFSAERLKGVDSTLKIQPAELGDSAVYLCASSPRRGPLYNEQFFGPGTRLTVL.

V usage is TRBV2 and J usage is TRBJ2-3; the D gene is possibly TRBD2 (5 bases). V lost 8 bases and J 2 bases, leaving 14 bases between the germline ends. CDR3 length: 14 amino acids. Germline CDR1 reads SNHLY; CDR2 reads FYNNEI. In nucleotides, the CDR3 is TGTGCCAGCTCACTCGGGGTGACCACAGATACGCAGTATTTT. Its protein product is CASSLGVTTDTQYF.

The chain employs TRBV4-1 and TRBJ1-3, with 8 bases matching TRBD1. The trim removed 4 bases at V and 6 bases at J, leaving 11 bases unmatched. This CDR3 is built from 16 residues. CDR1 MGHRA and CDR2 YSYEKL come from the germline V gene. CDR3 protein: CASSRPDRDPKNTIYF. CDR3 bases: TGCGCCAGCAGCCGCCCGGACAGGGACCCTAAAAACACCATATATTTT.

The chain couples TRBV6-1 to TRBJ2-5; 11 bases are shared with TRBD2. CDR1 and CDR2 (germline): MNHNS, SASEGT. The CDR3 consists of 15 residues. V shed 6 bases and J 3 bases; nucleotides not matched to a gene: 6. The CDR3 is CASRIAGGIEETQYF. CDR3 in DNA: TGTGCCAGCAGGATAGCGGGAGGGATCGAAGAGACCCAGTACTTC.